This T cell receptor beta chain is drawn from a study of blood T cell repertoires in COVID-19. Across the study: Samples came from the United States, Italy and Spain, spanning acute and convalescent COVID-19. From T cells, B-cell-depleted T cells, or PBMCs came the material, which was cDNA or gDNA.

This CDR3 has 17 amino acids. Per germline, CDR1 SGHVS and CDR2 FQNEAQ. V gave up 5 bases and J gave up 2 bases, with 19 bases separating them. During active infection, Seattle patients enrolled and were then monitored through disease. As originally analysed: Researchers report that nucleated cell counts were estimated from reference gene primer amplification. Data came from immunoSEQ multiplex PCR; TCRdb stores just in-frame clones and leaves some out. Clonal size and the V and J genes are those of that table, whereas D and trimming came from the DNA. Of 440,000 or so clones listed, about 88% were seen once; the top ten hold about 1.4%.

Sequences were obtained from peripheral blood. The chain uses TRBV7-8 and TRBJ1-5, with a tentative D call TRBD1 (6 bases). The source is a woman aged 40 to 50 with COVID-19, enrolled during active disease. DNA of the CDR3: TGTGCCAGCAGCAGGTCCTCCGGGGGGCCGGGCAATCAGCCCCAGCATTTT. This encodes CASSRSSGGPGNQPQHF.